This T cell receptor beta chain derives from a study of blood T cell repertoires in COVID-19. Across the study: From T cells, B-cell-depleted T cells, or PBMCs came the material, which was cDNA or gDNA.

Participant ages covered roughly 18 to 89 years across around 22 US areas. In assigning cohorts, the study relied on participant-reported clinical history. TCRdb's table, derived via immunoSEQ multiplex PCR, lists solely in-frame clones and lacks some. The table lists about 260,000 clones, 70% to 90% of them singletons. The ends lost 2 bases at V and 1 base at J; junction bases unmatched: 6. Germline V lookup: CDR1 MGHRA, CDR2 YSYEKL. This CDR3 has 17 residues. This TCR was sampled from a woman aged 30 to 39 with acute COVID-19. This chain joins TRBV4-1 and TRBJ2-1; TRBD1 matches 9 bases. Sequenced input: PBMCs or T cells enriched from blood (not recorded which). The CDR3 spells CASSQHGQGSSYNEQFF. CDR3 sequence (DNA): TGCGCCAGCAGCCAACACGGACAGGGGTCATCCTACAATGAGCAGTTCTTC.